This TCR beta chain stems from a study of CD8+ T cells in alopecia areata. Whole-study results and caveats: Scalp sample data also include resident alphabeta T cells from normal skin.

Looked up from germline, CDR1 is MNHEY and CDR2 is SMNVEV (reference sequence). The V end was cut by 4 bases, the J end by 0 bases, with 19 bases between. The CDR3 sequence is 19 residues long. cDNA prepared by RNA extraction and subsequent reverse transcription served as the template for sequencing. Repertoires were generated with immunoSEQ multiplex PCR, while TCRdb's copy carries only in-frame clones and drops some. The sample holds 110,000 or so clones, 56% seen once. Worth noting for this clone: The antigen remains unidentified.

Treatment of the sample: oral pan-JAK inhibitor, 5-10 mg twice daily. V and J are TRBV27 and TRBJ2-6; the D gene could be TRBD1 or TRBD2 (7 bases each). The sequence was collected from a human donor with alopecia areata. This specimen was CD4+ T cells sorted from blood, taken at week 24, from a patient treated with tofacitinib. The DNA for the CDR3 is TGTGCCAGCAGTTCCCCCCTCAGGGGGGGTCTCTCTGGGGCCAACGTCCTGACTTTC. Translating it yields CASSSPLRGGLSGANVLTF.